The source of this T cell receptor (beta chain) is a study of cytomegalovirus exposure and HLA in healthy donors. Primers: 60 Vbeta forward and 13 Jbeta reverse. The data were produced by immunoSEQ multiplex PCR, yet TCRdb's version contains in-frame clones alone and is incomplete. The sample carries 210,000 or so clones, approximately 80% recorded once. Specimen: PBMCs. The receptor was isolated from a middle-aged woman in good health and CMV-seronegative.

The CDR3 bases are TGTGCCAGCAGCTTCAAGGGGCAACCTGAAGCTTTCTTT. This gives the protein CASSFKGQPEAFF. The V gene is TRBV5-4, the J gene TRBJ1-1, with TRBD1 as a possible D gene (5 bases). CDR1 and CDR2 from the germline V gene are SGHNT and YYREEE (reference sequence). CDR3 length equals 13 residues. V gave up 2 bases and J gave up 6 bases, with 11 bases separating them.